The 15 T cell receptor beta chains below all came from one sample that was sequenced in a study of OX40 agonist ivuxolimab in advanced cancers. TCRdb's table, derived via immunoSEQ multiplex PCR, lists solely in-frame clones and lacks some. This sample has about 100,000 clones, with around 91% found just once. Sample: CD4+ or CD8+ T cells sorted from blood, taken in a trial of the OX40 agonist ivuxolimab. These receptors all stem from an adult with an advanced solid tumor such as melanoma, head and neck, liver or kidney cancer.

This clone was detected a few times. This sequence joins TRBV28 and TRBJ1-2; 7 bases line up with TRBD1. With 7 bases clipped from V and 6 bases from J, the junction kept 11 bases outside the gene matches. Per germline, CDR1 MDHEN and CDR2 SYDVKM. The CDR3 runs 14 residues. The CDR3 region is CASTLPTGSHGYTF. CDR3 bases: TGTGCCAGCACCCTACCGACAGGGAGCCATGGCTACACCTTC.

The rearrangement uses TRBV6-1 and TRBJ1-1, with 9 bases identical to TRBD1. V shed 3 bases, J shed 5 bases, and the junction held 1 base outside the gene matches. Germline CDR1 reads MNHNS; CDR2 reads SASEGT. This CDR3 is built from 13 residues. CDR3 DNA: TGTGCCAGCAGTGAGGGACAGGGTACTGAAGCTTTCTTT. Translation gives CASSEGQGTEAFF.

The chain recombines TRBV5-4 with TRBJ2-5, with 7 nucleotides matching TRBD2. The CDR3 consists of 14 residues. V lost 4 bases, J lost 2 bases, and 5 bases stayed unmatched. Germline CDR1 reads SGHNT; CDR2 reads YYREEE (reference sequence). In nucleotides, the CDR3 is TGTGCCAGCAGCCTCGCTAGCGGACAAGAGACCCAGTACTTC. This codes for CASSLASGQETQYF.

The chain has TRBV20-1 and TRBJ2-1; D is unresolved. V lost 0 bases and J lost 8, with 5 bases in between. The CDR3 extends over 11 amino acids. CDR1 DFQATT and CDR2 SNEGSKA come from the germline V gene (reference sequence). As DNA, the CDR3 is TGCAGTGCTAGAGATTTGTATGAGCAGTTCTTC. Protein product: CSARDLYEQFF.

This chain links TRBV7-9 with TRBJ2-2; D may be TRBD2 (6 bases). The CDR3 is 16 amino acids. In germline, CDR1 is SEHNR, CDR2 FQNEAQ (reference sequence). V lost 2 bases and J 1 base, leaving 11 bases between the germline ends. CDR3 coding DNA: TGTGCCAGCAGCTTATGGAGGGAACAGAACACCGGGGAGCTGTTTTTT. Translating it yields CASSLWREQNTGELFF. Full variable domain (outside the CDR3, taken from reference TRBV7-9 and TRBJ2-2): DTGVSQNPRHKITKRGQNVTFRCDPISEHNRLYWYRQTLGQGPEFLTYFQNEAQLEKSRLLSDRFSAERPKGSFSTLEIQRTEQGDSAMYLCASSLWREQNTGELFFGEGSRLTVL.

This rearrangement joins TRBV19 to TRBJ1-2; D perhaps matches TRBD1 (6 bases). The V gene's germline CDR1 is LNHDA and CDR2 SQIVND (reference sequence). The ends were cut back, 10 bases at V and 6 bases at J, with 21 bases in the middle. The CDR3 is made up of 14 amino acids. The CDR3 DNA reads as TGTGCCACAACGGTTATCGGGGGCGTAAATGGCTACACCTTC. This sequence encodes CATTVIGGVNGYTF.

The chain recombines TRBV29-1 with TRBJ2-7, with 10 bases fitting TRBD1. The CDR3 has 13 amino acids. The germline V gene encodes CDR1 SQVTM and CDR2 ANQGSEA. J was trimmed by 3 bases and V by 4 bases; bases with no gene match: 3. CDR3 region: CSVGDRGGYEQYF. CDR3 coding DNA: TGCAGCGTTGGGGACAGGGGAGGCTACGAGCAGTACTTC.

The chain employs TRBV28 and TRBJ2-7; 7 bases agree with TRBD1. The CDR3 totals 15 residues. Germline V gene lookup returns CDR1 MDHEN and CDR2 SYDVKM. J gave up 2 bases and V 6 bases, and 10 bases lay outside the gene matches. CDR3 nucleotides: TGTGCCAGCAGACCGCCGGGACAGAAAGCCTACGAGCAGTACTTC. Protein: CASRPPGQKAYEQYF. The complete variable domain, with remaining parts taken from reference TRBV28 and TRBJ2-7, reads DVKVTQSSRYLVKRTGEKVFLECVQDMDHENMFWYRQDPGLGLRLIYFSYDVKMKEKGDIPEGYSVSREKKERFSLILESASTNQTSMYLCASRPPGQKAYEQYFGPGTRLTVT.

The chain uses TRBV5-1 and TRBJ2-5; 10 bases fit TRBD2. The germline V gene encodes CDR1 SGHRS and CDR2 YFSETQ. CDR3 length: 17 residues. The J segment lost 4 bases and the V segment lost 0 bases, leaving 9 bases of the junction unmatched. The CDR3 region is CASSLGHSGGAAETQYF. The CDR3 DNA follows: TGCGCCAGCAGCTTGGGGCACAGCGGGGGGGCGGCAGAGACCCAGTACTTC.

CDR3 sequence: CASSGASSNTGELFF. The CDR3 region has the DNA TGTGCCAGCAGTGGGGCTAGCTCGAACACCGGGGAGCTGTTTTTT. The genes are TRBV2 and TRBJ2-2; D is possibly TRBD2 (5 bases). The V end lost 4 bases, the J end lost 0 bases, and 9 bases lay between the germline ends. The CDR3 has 15 residues. CDR1 and CDR2 (germline): SNHLY, FYNNEI.

The CDR3 nucleotides read TGTGCCAGCAGCGTAGGTACAGGGGGCTTTTACGAGCAGTACTTC. Translating it yields CASSVGTGGFYEQYF. The J gene is TRBJ2-7, the V gene TRBV9, with TRBD1 matching 9 bases. The V segment lost 0 bases and the J segment 4 bases; nucleotides outside the gene matches: 5. Germline CDR1 SGDLS, CDR2 YYNGEE. This CDR3 is 15 amino acids long.

The rearrangement uses TRBV30 and TRBJ2-1; 8 bases are shared with TRBD1. The V gene end was trimmed by 3 bases and the J gene end by 2 bases; junction bases not matched to a gene: 6. This CDR3 contains 15 residues. CDR1 and CDR2 from the germline V gene are GTSNPN and SVGIG (reference sequence). The DNA of the CDR3 is TGTGCCTGGAGGCTCCCACAGGGGGCCTACAATGAGCAGTTCTTC. Amino acids: CAWRLPQGAYNEQFF.

The chain has TRBV19 and TRBJ2-2, with TRBD2 matching 10 bases. The CDR3 spans 16 residues. Unmatched junction bases numbered 4, after V lost 5 bases and J lost 1 base. Looked up from germline, CDR1 is LNHDA and CDR2 is SQIVND (reference sequence). CDR3 bases: TGTGCCAGTAGTTCACAGCGGGGGGGGAACACCGGGGAGCTGTTTTTT. Protein sequence: CASSSQRGGNTGELFF.

The chain employs TRBV5-1 and TRBJ2-2; maybe TRBD2 (6 bases). V was clipped by 1 base and J by 5 bases, with 9 bases between them. CDR3 size: 14 residues. Germline V gene lookup returns CDR1 SGHRS and CDR2 YFSETQ. CDR3 sequence: CASSLKAGTGELFF. For the CDR3, the DNA is TGCGCCAGCAGCTTGAAGGCGGGGACCGGGGAGCTGTTTTTT. Full variable domain (remainder filled in from reference TRBV5-1 and TRBJ2-2): KAGVTQTPRYLIKTRGQQVTLSCSPISGHRSVSWYQQTPGQGLQFLFEYFSETQRNKGNFPGRFSGRQFSNSRSEMNVSTLELGDSALYLCASSLKAGTGELFFGEGSRLTVL.

The chain is built from TRBV9 and TRBJ1-2; 7 bases fit TRBD1. The V and J ends lost 0 bases and 4 bases, in that order; junction bases with no gene match: 3. Per germline, CDR1 SGDLS and CDR2 YYNGEE. The CDR3 covers 14 residues. The CDR3 nucleotides read TGTGCCAGCAGCGTAGCTTGGACAGGCTATGGCTACACCTTC. Its translation: CASSVAWTGYGYTF.